What follows are 19 T cell receptor beta chains derived from one specimen sequenced in a study of cytotoxic CD8 clonotypes in ibrutinib-treated CLL. The table came from immunoSEQ multiplex PCR; TCRdb's copy has only in-frame clones and leaves some out. The sample includes roughly 180,000 clones, approximately 80% seen only once; the top ten take under 5.5%. The sequencing used PBMCs, collected after 24 months of ibrutinib treatment. The receptors were sampled from a human donor with chronic lymphocytic leukemia.

The gene calls are TRBV25-1 and TRBJ1-2, with TRBD1 matching over 7 bases. The V segment lost 3 bases and the J segment 2 bases; nucleotides outside the gene matches: 6. CDR3 size: 15 residues. Germline V CDR1 and CDR2: MGHDK, SYGVNS. The CDR3 coding sequence is TGTGCCAGCAGTGATCCCGGGACAGCCAACTATGGCTACACCTTC. It is translated as CASSDPGTANYGYTF.

The CDR3 bases are TGTGCCAGCTCTAGTGGGCGCACAGATACGCAGTATTTT. Protein: CASSSGRTDTQYF. The rearrangement links TRBV18 to TRBJ2-3, with unresolved D. The V gene lost 6 bases and the J gene lost 1 base, with 8 bases spanning the gap. The CDR3 is 13 amino acids. Germline V CDR1 and CDR2: KGHSH, LQKENI.

The V call is TRBV7-3, the J call TRBJ2-5; D is possibly TRBD2 (5 bases). With 5 bases removed from V and 5 bases from J, the gap between germline ends came to 12 bases. The CDR3 is made up of 13 amino acids. Germline lookup yields CDR1 SGHTA and CDR2 FQGTGA. The CDR3 protein is CASSRGWRETQYF. CDR3 DNA: TGTGCCAGCAGCCGCGGGTGGCGGGAGACCCAGTACTTC.

This chain uses TRBV11-3 with TRBJ1-6, with 8 bases matching TRBD1. The CDR3 has 15 residues. The J segment lost 9 bases and the V segment lost 5 bases, leaving 9 bases of the junction unmatched. Per the germline V gene, CDR1 is SGHNT and CDR2 is YENEEA. This CDR3 reads CASSLGQGRSSPLHF. For the CDR3, the DNA is TGTGCCAGCAGCCTTGGACAGGGCCGAAGTTCACCCCTCCACTTT. Full variable domain (outside the CDR3, taken from reference TRBV11-3 and TRBJ1-6): EAGVVQSPRYKIIEKKQPVAFWCNPISGHNTLYWYLQNLGQGPELLIRYENEEAVDDSQLPKDRFSAERLKGVDSTLKIQPAELGDSAVYLCASSLGQGRSSPLHFGNGTRLTVT.

V gene TRBV4-2 combines with J gene TRBJ2-7; D uncertain. Deletions cut 1 base from V and 7 bases from J, with 5 bases between. Looked up from germline, CDR1 is LGHNA and CDR2 is YNFKEQ. The CDR3 is made up of 11 amino acids. The CDR3 loop reads CASSQGQEQYF. The CDR3 DNA reads TGTGCCAGCAGCCAAGGTCAGGAGCAGTACTTC.

This CDR3 reads CASSGRQGGYEQYF. The CDR3, as DNA: TGTGCCAGTAGTGGACGACAGGGGGGCTACGAGCAGTACTTC. This chain joins TRBV19 and TRBJ2-7; 9 positions match TRBD1. CDR1 is LNHDA and CDR2 is SQIVND in the germline V gene (reference sequence). The CDR3 contains 14 residues. Trimming removed 5 bases from V and 3 bases from J; junction bases left unmatched: 5.

The chain couples TRBV4-1 to TRBJ2-7, with 7 bases identical to TRBD2. The germline gives CDR1 MGHRA, CDR2 YSYEKL. V lost 6 bases, J lost 1 base, and 9 bases stayed unmatched. The CDR3 spans 15 residues. The CDR3 here is CASSPLAAGSYEQYF. For the CDR3, the DNA is TGCGCCAGCAGTCCTCTAGCGGCAGGTTCCTACGAGCAGTACTTC.

The chain is built from TRBV7-9 and TRBJ1-2, with 8 bases that match TRBD1. This CDR3 comprises 16 residues. Trimming took 0 bases from V and 4 from J; bases not matched to a gene: 7. The germline CDR1 and CDR2 sequences are SEHNR and FQNEAQ (reference sequence). The CDR3 region is CASSLAGQGAIYGYTF. Here the CDR3 DNA reads TGTGCCAGCAGCTTAGCAGGGCAGGGGGCGATCTATGGCTACACCTTC.

The rearrangement joins TRBV22-1 to TRBJ1-6; the tabulated D call, TRBD1, remains unverified against the DNA. TRBV22-1 is tagged as a pseudogene. The CDR3 covers 16 residues. CDR3: CPGSAQRTERDSPLHF. The CDR3 nucleotides are TGTCCTGGGAGCGCACAAAGGACAGAAAGAGATTCACCCCTCCACTTT.

This clone has a handful of counts. V usage is TRBV7-3 and J usage is TRBJ2-1; unclear D gene. Trimming cost V 5 bases and J 10 bases, with 18 bases left between them. The CDR3 consists of 14 residues. Germline values: CDR1 SGHTA, CDR2 FQGTGA. CDR3 in amino acids: CASSLGLGRWEQFF. CDR3 bases: TGTGCCAGCAGCCTAGGTCTAGGCCGGTGGGAGCAGTTCTTC.

The CDR3 protein is CSVTGLAVNEQFF. The CDR3 bases are TGCAGCGTAACGGGACTAGCGGTCAATGAGCAGTTCTTC. This rearrangement joins TRBV29-1 to TRBJ2-1; TRBD2 matches at 11 bases. In germline, CDR1 is SQVTM, CDR2 ANQGSEA. Trimming at V came to 6 bases and at J to 6 bases, leaving 4 bases not matched to a gene. The CDR3 extends over 13 amino acids.

V is TRBV7-9 and J is TRBJ1-4; 8 nucleotides align to TRBD1. The CDR3 is 14 amino acids. The germline CDR1 and CDR2 sequences are SEHNR and FQNEAQ (reference sequence). Trimming took 5 bases from V and 5 from J; bases not matched to a gene: 4. The CDR3 sequence: CASSGDRTNEKLFF. CDR3 DNA sequence: TGTGCCAGCAGCGGGGACAGGACGAATGAAAAACTGTTTTTT.

The rearrangement joins TRBV18 to TRBJ2-4; D perhaps matches TRBD1 (6 bases). This CDR3 has 16 residues. The ends were cut back, 3 bases at V and 3 bases at J, with 15 bases in the middle. From germline, CDR1 is KGHSH and CDR2 LQKENI. The CDR3 here is CASSPTQGVVKNIQYF. Here the CDR3 DNA reads TGTGCCAGCTCACCGACACAGGGAGTGGTCAAAAACATTCAGTACTTC.

V usage is TRBV28 and J usage is TRBJ1-1; D not resolved. The CDR3 sequence is 15 residues long. Trimming shortened V by 3 bases and J by 2 bases, and 13 bases separated the two germline ends. The germline CDR1 and CDR2 sequences are MDHEN and SYDVKM. CDR3 in amino acids: CASSLGIRYNTEAFF. The CDR3 DNA reads TGTGCCAGCAGTTTGGGGATTAGGTACAACACTGAAGCTTTCTTT.

Here the CDR3 DNA reads TGTGCCACCAGCAGGCCCCAGGGGCGCTCCTACAATGAGCAGTTCTTC. Amino acid sequence: CATSRPQGRSYNEQFF. The chain recombines TRBV15 with TRBJ2-1; tentatively, D is TRBD1 (6 bases). The V gene's germline CDR1 is LNHNV and CDR2 YYDKDF (reference sequence). With 3 bases removed from V and 0 bases from J, the gap between germline ends came to 12 bases. The CDR3 extends over 16 amino acids.

V and J are TRBV2 and TRBJ2-1, with TRBD1 identical over 7 bases. The CDR3 extends over 15 amino acids. V lost 6 bases to trimming and J lost 0 bases; unmatched junction nucleotides: 5. Germline loops: CDR1 SNHLY, CDR2 FYNNEI. The CDR3 loop is CASSRQGSSYNEQFF. In DNA form, the CDR3 reads TGTGCCAGCAGCCGACAGGGAAGCTCCTACAATGAGCAGTTCTTC.

This rearrangement joins TRBV30 to TRBJ2-7, with D unresolved. In germline, CDR1 is GTSNPN, CDR2 SVGIG (reference sequence). Trimming took 0 bases from V and 3 from J, leaving 9 bases between them. This CDR3 is 13 amino acids long. Here the CDR3 reads CAWSVGQVYEQYF. In DNA, the CDR3 is TGTGCCTGGAGTGTTGGGCAGGTCTACGAGCAGTACTTC.

This rearrangement joins TRBV18 to TRBJ2-7; TRBD1 matches at 9 bases. J was trimmed by 2 bases and V by 5 bases; bases with no gene match: 4. The length of the CDR3 is 14 residues. Germline-derived CDR1 and CDR2 are KGHSH and LQKENI. CDR3 protein: CASSRTGDAYEQYF. CDR3 in DNA: TGTGCCAGCTCAAGGACAGGGGACGCCTACGAGCAGTACTTC. The whole variable domain, remainder taken from reference TRBV18 and TRBJ2-7, is NAGVMQNPRHLVRRRGQEARLRCSPMKGHSHVYWYRQLPEEGLKFMVYLQKENIIDESGMPKERFSAEFPKEGPSILRIQQVVRGDSAAYFCASSRTGDAYEQYFGPGTRLTVT.

The gene calls are TRBV27 and TRBJ2-5; TRBD2 matches at 8 bases. This CDR3 is built from 13 residues. Per germline, CDR1 MNHEY and CDR2 SMNVEV (reference sequence). Germline trimming cut 5 bases from V and 4 bases from J; bases unmatched to any gene: 3. The CDR3, as DNA: TGTGCCAGCAGTGGTGGGACTAGAGAGACCCAGTACTTC. Translated, it gives CASSGGTRETQYF.